This TCR beta chain was recorded in a study of T cell repertoires in cytomegalovirus infection. TCRdb reprocessed the reads via MiXCR and lists one record per CDR3 protein. The sample comprises 560,000 or so distinct CDR3 sequences, 16% of which are singletons, and about 24% rests with the top ten. Germline assignment: CDR1 DFQATT and CDR2 SNEGSKA (reference sequence). The J segment lost 4 bases and the V segment lost 0 bases, leaving 5 bases of the junction unmatched. CDR3 length equals 15 residues. The chain employs TRBV20-1 and TRBJ2-1; the match to TRBD2 covers 8 bases. This receptor was obtained from a human donor in good health (CMV status not recorded). Some clones in this sample may be carry-over from other donors' samples. The specimen sequenced was CD8+ T cells from PBMCs. This CDR3 reads CSARERGVSYNEQFF. In DNA form, the CDR3 reads TGCAGTGCTAGAGAGCGGGGGGTATCTTACAATGAGCAGTTCTTC.